This T cell receptor (beta chain) is from a study of regulatory T cells in long-lasting Graves disease. CDR3 length: 13 residues. The V and J ends lost 2 bases and 4 bases respectively, with 6 bases between them. In germline, CDR1 is MNHEY, CDR2 SMNVEV (reference sequence). Time point reported: newly diagnosed GD, antithyroid drugs for less than 3 months. TCR sequences were obtained from RNA taken from PBMCs. Graves' disease was diagnosed by American Thyroid Association guidelines. This clonotype was seen many times. CDR3-region Arm-PCR and iRepertoire HTBI primers produced the TCR beta libraries. From the multiplex PCR reads, TCRdb called clonotypes with MiXCR, one entry per CDR3 protein. The data hold about 500,000 distinct CDR3 sequences, with about 11% observed a single time. This sample also appeared in a second study, on T cells in Graves' hyperthyroidism and ophthalmopathy.

V gene TRBV27 combines with J gene TRBJ2-1, with unresolved D. The sample was peripheral blood mononuclear cells (PBMCs), taken at new diagnosis, from a patient treated with antithyroid drugs. The source of this sequence is a woman aged 25 to 39 with Graves disease. Here the CDR3 DNA reads TGTGCCAGCAGTTTAATGCGGTACAATGAGCAGTTCTTC. Protein sequence: CASSLMRYNEQFF.